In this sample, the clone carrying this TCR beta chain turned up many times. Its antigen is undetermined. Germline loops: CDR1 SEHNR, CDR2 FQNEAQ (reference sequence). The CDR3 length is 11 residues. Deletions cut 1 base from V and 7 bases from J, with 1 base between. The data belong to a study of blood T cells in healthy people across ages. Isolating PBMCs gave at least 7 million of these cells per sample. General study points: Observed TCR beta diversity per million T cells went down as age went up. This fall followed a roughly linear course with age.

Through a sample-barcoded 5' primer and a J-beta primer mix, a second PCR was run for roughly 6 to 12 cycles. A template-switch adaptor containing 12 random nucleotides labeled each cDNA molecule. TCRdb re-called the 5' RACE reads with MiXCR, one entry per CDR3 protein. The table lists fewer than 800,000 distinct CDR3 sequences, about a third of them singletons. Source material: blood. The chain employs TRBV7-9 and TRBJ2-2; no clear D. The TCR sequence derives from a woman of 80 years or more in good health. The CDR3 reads CASSLDGELFF. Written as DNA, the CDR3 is TGTGCCAGCAGCTTAGACGGGGAGCTGTTTTTT.